Below are 3 T cell receptor beta chains sequenced from a single sample in a study of blood T cell repertoires in COVID-19. The method was immunoSEQ multiplex PCR; TCRdb's version includes in-frame clones alone and lacks a portion of them. The data show fewer than 250,000 clones, about four fifths seen once. The sequenced material came from peripheral blood. Receptors originate from a man aged 50-59 years with acute or convalescent COVID-19.

V and J are TRBV28 and TRBJ2-7; maybe TRBD1 (6 bases). From germline, CDR1 is MDHEN and CDR2 SYDVKM. V lost 7 bases, J lost 2 bases, and 12 bases lay in between. This CDR3 region has 13 residues. This CDR3 is CASTETGPYEQYF. The CDR3 nucleotides are TGTGCCAGCACCGAGACAGGACCCTACGAGCAGTACTTC.

The chain has TRBV11-3 and TRBJ1-2, with D unclear. The germline CDR1 and CDR2 sequences are SGHNT and YENEEA. Trimming took 5 bases from V and 4 from J, leaving 11 bases between them. The CDR3 loop spans 13 amino acids. The DNA for the CDR3 is TGTGCCAGCAGCCCTCCAGAAATCTATGGCTACACCTTC. Residues: CASSPPEIYGYTF.

V and J are TRBV27 and TRBJ1-1, with D perhaps matching TRBD1 (5 bases). Germline V gene data show CDR1 as MNHEY and CDR2 as SMNVEV (reference sequence). The ends were cut back, 6 bases at V and 5 bases at J, with 16 bases in the middle. CDR3 length: 14 amino acids. In DNA, the CDR3 is TGTGCCAGCAGATTCCTAATAGGGGAAACTGAAGCTTTCTTT. Its translation is CASRFLIGETEAFF.